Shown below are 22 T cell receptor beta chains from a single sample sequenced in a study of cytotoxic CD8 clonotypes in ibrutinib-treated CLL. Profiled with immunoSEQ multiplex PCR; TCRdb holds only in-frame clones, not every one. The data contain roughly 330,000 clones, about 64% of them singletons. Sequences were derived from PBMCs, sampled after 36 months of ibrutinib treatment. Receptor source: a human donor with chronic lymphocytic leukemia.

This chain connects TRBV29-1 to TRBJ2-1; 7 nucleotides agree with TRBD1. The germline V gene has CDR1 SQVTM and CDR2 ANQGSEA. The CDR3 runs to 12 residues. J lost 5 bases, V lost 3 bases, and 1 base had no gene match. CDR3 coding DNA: TGCAGCGTTGAGACAGGGCACAATGAGCAGTTCTTC. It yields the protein CSVETGHNEQFF.

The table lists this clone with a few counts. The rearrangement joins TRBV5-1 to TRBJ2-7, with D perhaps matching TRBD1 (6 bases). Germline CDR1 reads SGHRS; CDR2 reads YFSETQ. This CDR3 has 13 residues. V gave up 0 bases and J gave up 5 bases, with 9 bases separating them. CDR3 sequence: CASSLEQGDEQYF. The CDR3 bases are TGCGCCAGCAGCTTGGAACAGGGAGACGAGCAGTACTTC.

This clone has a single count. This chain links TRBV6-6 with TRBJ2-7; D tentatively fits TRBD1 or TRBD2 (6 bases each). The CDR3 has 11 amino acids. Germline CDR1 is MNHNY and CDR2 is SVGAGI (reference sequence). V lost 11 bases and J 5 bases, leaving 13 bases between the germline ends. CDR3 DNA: TGTGCCGCCAAACGGGGGCACGAGCAGTACTTC. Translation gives CAAKRGHEQYF.

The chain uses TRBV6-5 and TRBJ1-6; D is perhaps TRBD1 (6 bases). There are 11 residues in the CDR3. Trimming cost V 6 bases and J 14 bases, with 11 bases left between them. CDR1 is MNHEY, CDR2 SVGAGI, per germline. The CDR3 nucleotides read TGTGCCAGCAGCCCCGGGACAACCCTCCACTTT. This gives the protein CASSPGTTLHF.

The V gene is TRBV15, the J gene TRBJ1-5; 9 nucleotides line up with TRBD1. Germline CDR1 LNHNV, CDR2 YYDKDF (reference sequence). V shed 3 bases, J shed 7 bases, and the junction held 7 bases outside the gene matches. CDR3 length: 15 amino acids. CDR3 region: CATSSRDRVFQPQHF. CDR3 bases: TGTGCCACCAGCAGCCGGGACAGGGTTTTCCAGCCCCAGCATTTT.

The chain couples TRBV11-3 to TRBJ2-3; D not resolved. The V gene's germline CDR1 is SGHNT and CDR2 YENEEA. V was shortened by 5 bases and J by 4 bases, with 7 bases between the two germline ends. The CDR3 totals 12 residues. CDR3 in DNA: TGTGCCAGCAGCCTTTTTGCAGATACGCAGTATTTT. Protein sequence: CASSLFADTQYF.

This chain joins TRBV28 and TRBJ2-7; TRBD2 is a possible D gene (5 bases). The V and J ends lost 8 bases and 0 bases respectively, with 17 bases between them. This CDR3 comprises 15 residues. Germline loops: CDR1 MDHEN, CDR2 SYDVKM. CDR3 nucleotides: TGTGCCAGCCATTCTACGGGAACAAACTCCTACGAGCAGTACTTC. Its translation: CASHSTGTNSYEQYF.

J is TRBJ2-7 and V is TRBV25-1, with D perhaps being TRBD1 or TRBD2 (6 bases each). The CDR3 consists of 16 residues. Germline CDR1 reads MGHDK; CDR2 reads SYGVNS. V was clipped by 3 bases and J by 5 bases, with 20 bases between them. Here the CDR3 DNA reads TGTGCCAGCAGTGATAGGTCGGGTCGGGGGCTTGACGAGCAGTACTTC. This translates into CASSDRSGRGLDEQYF.

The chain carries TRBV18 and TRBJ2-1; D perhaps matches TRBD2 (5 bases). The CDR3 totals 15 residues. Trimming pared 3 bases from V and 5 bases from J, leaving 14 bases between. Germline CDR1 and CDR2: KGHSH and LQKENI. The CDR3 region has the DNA TGTGCCAGCTCACCTGGAGCGGTTCGAAACAATGAGCAGTTCTTC. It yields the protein CASSPGAVRNNEQFF.

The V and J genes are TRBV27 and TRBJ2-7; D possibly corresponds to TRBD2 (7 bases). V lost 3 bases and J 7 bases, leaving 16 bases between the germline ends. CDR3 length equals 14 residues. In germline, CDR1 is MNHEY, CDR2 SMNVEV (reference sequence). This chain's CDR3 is CASSFRGAASEQYF. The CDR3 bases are TGTGCCAGCAGTTTCCGGGGGGCGGCGAGTGAGCAGTACTTC.

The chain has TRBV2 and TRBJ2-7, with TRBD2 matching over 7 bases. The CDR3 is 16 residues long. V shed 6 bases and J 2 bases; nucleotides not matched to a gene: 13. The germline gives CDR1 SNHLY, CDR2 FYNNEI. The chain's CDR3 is CASRTSRGGPPYEQYF. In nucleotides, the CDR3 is TGTGCCAGCAGAACCTCGCGCGGGGGACCTCCCTACGAGCAGTACTTC.

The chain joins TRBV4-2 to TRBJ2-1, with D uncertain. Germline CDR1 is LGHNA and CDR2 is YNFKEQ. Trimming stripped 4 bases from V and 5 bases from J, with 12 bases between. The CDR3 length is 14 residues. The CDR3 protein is CASSPLGYNNEQFF. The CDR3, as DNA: TGTGCCAGCAGCCCCCTGGGGTATAACAATGAGCAGTTCTTC.

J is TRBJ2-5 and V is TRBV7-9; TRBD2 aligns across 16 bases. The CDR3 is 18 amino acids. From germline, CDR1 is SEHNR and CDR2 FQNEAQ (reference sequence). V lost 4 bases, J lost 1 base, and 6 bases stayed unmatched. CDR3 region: CASSSGLAGGPGQETQYF. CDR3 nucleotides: TGTGCCAGCAGCTCGGGACTAGCGGGAGGGCCTGGCCAAGAGACCCAGTACTTC.

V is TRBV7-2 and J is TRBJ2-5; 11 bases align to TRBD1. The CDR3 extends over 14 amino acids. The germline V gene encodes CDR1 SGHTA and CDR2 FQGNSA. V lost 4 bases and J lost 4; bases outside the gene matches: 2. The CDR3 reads CASSSGQGVETQYF. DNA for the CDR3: TGTGCCAGCAGCTCGGGACAGGGGGTAGAGACCCAGTACTTC.

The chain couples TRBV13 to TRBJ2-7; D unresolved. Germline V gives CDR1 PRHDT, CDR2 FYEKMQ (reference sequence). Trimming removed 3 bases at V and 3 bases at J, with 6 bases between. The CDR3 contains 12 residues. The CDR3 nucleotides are TGTGCCAGCAGCTTGTCTAACTACGAGCAGTACTTC. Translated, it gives CASSLSNYEQYF.

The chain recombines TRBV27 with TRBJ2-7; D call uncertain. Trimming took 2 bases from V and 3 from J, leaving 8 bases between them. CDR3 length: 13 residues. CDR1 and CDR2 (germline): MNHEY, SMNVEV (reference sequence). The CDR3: CASSLGRNYEQYF. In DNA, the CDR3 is TGTGCCAGCAGTTTAGGACGGAACTACGAGCAGTACTTC.

The CDR3 bases are TGTGCCAGCAGCTTTGGGACTAAAAGATACGAGCAGTACTTC. As protein: CASSFGTKRYEQYF. The chain employs TRBV7-2 and TRBJ2-7; 7 bases align to TRBD2. Germline values: CDR1 SGHTA, CDR2 FQGNSA. The CDR3 consists of 14 residues. Germline trimming cut 3 bases from V and 4 bases from J; bases unmatched to any gene: 6.

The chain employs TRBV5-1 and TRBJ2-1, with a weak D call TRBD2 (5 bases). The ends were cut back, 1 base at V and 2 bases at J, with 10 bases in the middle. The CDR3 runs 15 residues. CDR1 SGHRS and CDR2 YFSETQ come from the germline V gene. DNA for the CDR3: TGCGCCAGCAGCTTGTGGGAGCCCCCCTACAATGAGCAGTTCTTC. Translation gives CASSLWEPPYNEQFF.

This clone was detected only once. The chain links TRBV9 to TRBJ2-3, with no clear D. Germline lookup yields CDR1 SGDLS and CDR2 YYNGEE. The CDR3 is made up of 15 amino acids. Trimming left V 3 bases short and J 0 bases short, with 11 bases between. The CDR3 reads CASSASGTSTDTQYF. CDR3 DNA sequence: TGTGCCAGCAGCGCGTCGGGTACTAGCACAGATACGCAGTATTTT.

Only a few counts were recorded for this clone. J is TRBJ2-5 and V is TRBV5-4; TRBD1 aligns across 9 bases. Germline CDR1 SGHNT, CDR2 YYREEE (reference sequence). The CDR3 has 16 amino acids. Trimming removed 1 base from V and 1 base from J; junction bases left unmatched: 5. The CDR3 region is CASSLPGQGIQETQYF. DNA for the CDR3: TGTGCCAGCAGCTTGCCGGGACAGGGAATCCAAGAGACCCAGTACTTC.

The chain's CDR3 is CASSPSGRNLEQYF. The DNA for the CDR3 is TGTGCCAGCAGCCCTAGCGGGAGGAATCTCGAGCAGTACTTC. This sequence joins TRBV11-2 and TRBJ2-7, with 11 bases identical to TRBD2. Germline V gene sequence: CDR1 SGHAT, CDR2 FQNNGV. The CDR3 length is 14 residues. J was trimmed by 6 bases and V by 5 bases; bases with no gene match: 6. The entire variable domain, with the rest obtained from reference TRBV11-2 and TRBJ2-7, is as follows: EAGVAQSPRYKIIEKRQSVAFWCNPISGHATLYWYQQILGQGPKLLIQFQNNGVVDDSQLPKDRFSAERLKGVDSTLKIQPAKLEDSAVYLCASSPSGRNLEQYFGPGTRLTVT.

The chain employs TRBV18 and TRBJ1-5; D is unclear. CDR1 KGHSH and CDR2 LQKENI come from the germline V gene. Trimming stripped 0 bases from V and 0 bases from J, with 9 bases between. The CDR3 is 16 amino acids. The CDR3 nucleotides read TGTGCCAGCTCACCACCGGGCGGGCATAGCAATCAGCCCCAGCATTTT. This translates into CASSPPGGHSNQPQHF.